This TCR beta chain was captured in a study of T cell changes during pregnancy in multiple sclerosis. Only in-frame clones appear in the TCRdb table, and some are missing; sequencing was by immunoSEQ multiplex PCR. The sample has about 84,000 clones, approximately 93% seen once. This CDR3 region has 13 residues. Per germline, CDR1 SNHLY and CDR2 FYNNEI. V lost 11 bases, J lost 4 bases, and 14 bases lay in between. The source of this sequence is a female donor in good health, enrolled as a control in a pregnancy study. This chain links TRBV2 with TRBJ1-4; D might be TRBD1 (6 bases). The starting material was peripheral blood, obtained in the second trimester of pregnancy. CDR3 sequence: CAGGGLSNEKLFF. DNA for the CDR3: TGTGCCGGCGGGGGGCTTAGTAATGAAAAACTGTTTTTT.